This T cell receptor (beta chain) stems from a study of beta chain features in type 1 diabetes. Whole-study findings and limits: In comparison with healthy donors, patients had naive, central memory and Treg TCRB repertoires that appeared more similar.

Investigators reverse transcribed all isolated RNA, so they sequenced expressed TCRB transcripts. Only in-frame clones appear in the TCRdb table, and some are missing; sequencing was by immunoSEQ multiplex PCR. The sample contains about 150,000 clones, under 60% of which appear only once. A remark on this clone: Its antigen remains unknown. Other DNA sequences from this sample encode an identical CDR3 as well.

CDR1 MNHEY and CDR2 SVGAGI come from the germline V gene. The CDR3 is 14 residues long. Trimming removed 0 bases at V and 0 bases at J, with 4 bases between. Naive, central memory, regulatory and stem cell-like memory cells within the CD4+ compartment were sorted using CD45RO/CCR7/CD25/CD127/CD95/CD27. The material sequenced was Tregs from blood. This receptor was obtained from a young man in good health. This rearrangement joins TRBV6-5 to TRBJ2-3, with no clear D. CDR3 loop: CASSYSYSTDTQYF. The CDR3 region has the DNA TGTGCCAGCAGTTACTCGTATAGCACAGATACGCAGTATTTT.